This TCR beta chain was sequenced during a study of early T cells in non-severe SARS-CoV-2 infection (dated by TCRdb to the early 2020s). At the level of the whole study: Because TCR sequencing relied on bulk RNA taken from unsorted whole blood, pairing of alpha and beta chains was not possible. Here is what the overall study found, with its caveats: VDJdb matching was skewed toward anti-spike CD8 responses and likely underestimated virus-specific expansions by missing private and CD4 specificities.

Libraries were made using 5' RACE. The sequencer was a NextSeq 500. In the TCR library protocol, unique molecular identifiers were attached to individual cDNA molecules to correct for PCR bias and sequencing error. Both TCR alpha and beta chains were sequenced, and tight co-correlation was observed between alpha and beta sequence abundances in each sample. The published analysis was carried out like this. Decombinator V4 was used to annotate TCR sequences for V gene, J gene and CDR3. TCRs were defined as expanded if a significant change between any two time points was detected under a Poisson model with p below 0.0001. TCR abundances were normalised to the total number of TCRs sequenced per sample and expressed as counts per million. MAIT TCRs were defined by TRAV1-2 paired with TRAJ12, TRAJ20 or TRAJ33, and iNKT TCRs by TRAV10 paired with TRAJ18. A search of VDJdb, accessed on 1 November 2021, was run for TCRs annotated to CMV, EBV and SARS-CoV-2, with TCRs annotated for multiple antigens excluded. TCRdb took the public reads, trimmed them with fastp at Q25, ran MiXCR for clone calling and kept in-frame beta chains. Entries that share a CDR3 protein sequence are merged under the most common genes and DNA. The V and J calls here are based on TCRdb, not the publication. Recorded for this sample are 75,000 to 90,000 distinct CDR3 sequences; over 5% of them occurred a single time. The ten largest make up roughly 7.8% of the sample.

A word on this clonotype: Its specific antigen is unknown. Per-base quality was not reported, and no clone a single base away is much larger than it.

This was a case-control study nested in a cohort of healthcare workers in London, UK, who had nasopharyngeal swab PCR tests and blood samples taken every week. Healthcare workers were enrolled in the week of the UK lockdown, from 23 to 31 March 2020, and were followed every week for up to roughly 16 weeks. Taken from cysteine to phenylalanine, the CDR3 has 14 residues. Only the CDR3 region is kept as DNA, spanning 42 bases read in frame from base 1. Unmatched junction bases come to 7, with V trimmed by 5 bases and J by 7 bases. Taken from the germline V gene, the CDR1 and CDR2 loops are SGHAT and FQNNGV.

This TCR came from an adult who was a healthcare worker with PCR-confirmed SARS-CoV-2 infection or an uninfected control (not recorded which). Material: whole blood. The chain is made from TRBV11-2 and TRBJ2-2; TRBD1 aligns with 7 central bases. The base sequence is TGTGCCAGCAGCCAGGACAGGACAAACGGGGAGCTGTTTTTT. This sequence encodes CASSQDRTNGELFF.